The present TCR beta chain was sequenced within a study of T cells in Graves' hyperthyroidism and ophthalmopathy. The CDR3 loop spans 13 amino acids. Trimming stripped 0 bases from V and 12 bases from J, with 15 bases between. Germline V gene lookup returns CDR1 DFQATT and CDR2 SNEGSKA (reference sequence). This clonotype was detected only a few times. Using RNA transcripts as the source, TCR beta CDR3 regions were amplified. The TCR CDR3 first-round RT-PCR relied on the HTBI primer set. TCRdb used MiXCR to reprocess the multiplex PCR reads, holding one entry per CDR3 protein. The sample holds 640,000 or so distinct CDR3 sequences, around 14% seen once.

Sequencing was performed on blood. The rearrangement joins TRBV20-1 to TRBJ2-1; D is unresolved. The receptor's source is a woman between 18 and 29 years old with Graves' ophthalmopathy. Here the CDR3 reads CSARDRVGSLQFF. The CDR3 DNA reads TGCAGTGCTAGAGATAGGGTTGGCAGCTTGCAGTTCTTC.